The 16 T cell receptor beta chains listed next were all sequenced from one sample in a study of metastatic and nonmetastatic thyroid tumors. Every patient underwent thyroid surgery untreated. TCRdb reprocessed the PCR reads via MiXCR. The sample carries around 64,000 clones, approximately 4% recorded once. Sequenced input: blood. The receptors come from a female donor with papillary thyroid cancer or a benign thyroid nodule (not recorded which). Some clones in this sample may be carry-over from other donors' samples.

This clone was detected many times. The rearrangement joins TRBV7-3 to TRBJ1-3; the D is unclear. The CDR3 covers 12 residues. Looked up from germline, CDR1 is SGHTA and CDR2 is FQGTGA. The V and J ends lost 1 base and 3 bases respectively, with 1 base between them. The CDR3 nucleotides read TGTGCCAGCAGCTTAAATGGAAACACCATATATTTT. Amino acids: CASSLNGNTIYF.

V is TRBV6-1 and J is TRBJ2-2; D is unresolved. Germline V lookup: CDR1 MNHNS, CDR2 SASEGT. This CDR3 is 14 amino acids long. Between the trimmed V and J ends, which lost 6 bases and 2 bases, there was a span of 10 bases. The CDR3 region is CASSLSGNTGELFF. DNA for the CDR3: TGTGCCAGCAGCCTCTCTGGAAACACCGGGGAGCTGTTTTTT.

This clone was seen at least ten times. The CDR3 region is CATSDFQGGRREGTHNEQFF. Here the CDR3 DNA reads TGTGCCACCAGTGATTTTCAGGGGGGAAGGCGGGAGGGTACCCACAATGAGCAGTTCTTC. The chain combines TRBV24-1 with TRBJ2-1, with 9 bases matching TRBD2. CDR1 KGHDR and CDR2 SFDVKD come from the germline V gene. CDR3 length: 20 residues. Losses at the gene ends were 1 base for V and 5 bases for J; bases not matched to a gene: 17.

This chain connects TRBV6-1 to TRBJ2-7, with TRBD1 matching 8 bases. The J segment lost 1 base and the V segment lost 4 bases, leaving 6 bases of the junction unmatched. In germline, CDR1 is MNHNS, CDR2 SASEGT. This CDR3 has 15 amino acids. The CDR3 DNA reads TGTGCCAGCAGTGTATACCGGGACAGGTCCTACGAGCAGTACTTC. It specifies CASSVYRDRSYEQYF.

This clone was detected many times. J is TRBJ2-1 and V is TRBV11-2; D gene uncertain. Germline-derived CDR1 and CDR2 are SGHAT and FQNNGV. V was trimmed by 5 bases and J by 7 bases, leaving 15 bases between them. The CDR3 is 14 residues long. CDR3 amino acids: CASSPHKEANEQFF. The CDR3 DNA sequence: TGTGCCAGCAGCCCGCACAAGGAAGCTAATGAGCAGTTCTTC.

The CDR3 region is CASSYLGTSGRGSTDTQYF. CDR3 nucleotide sequence: TGTGCCAGCAGTTATTTAGGGACTAGCGGGAGGGGAAGCACAGATACGCAGTATTTT. This rearrangement joins TRBV6-2 or TRBV6-3 to TRBJ2-3, with 16 positions matching TRBD2. Losses at the gene ends were 3 bases for V and 0 bases for J; bases not matched to a gene: 6. Germline values: CDR1 MNHEY, CDR2 SVGEGT. This CDR3 is 19 amino acids long.

The table lists this clone with many counts. This chain uses TRBV5-1 with TRBJ2-1; 9 nucleotides match TRBD2. V was clipped by 3 bases and J by 2 bases; unmatched bases: 9. The CDR3 sequence is 17 residues long. Germline V gives CDR1 SGHRS, CDR2 YFSETQ. The CDR3 DNA is TGCGCCAGCAGCTCTCAATCCGGCGGGAGGGCCTACAATGAGCAGTTCTTC. It yields the protein CASSSQSGGRAYNEQFF.

This clone was recorded at least ten times. The DNA of the CDR3 is TGTGCCACCAGCAGAGATTGGGTCAACGGCTACACCTTC. The encoded protein is CATSRDWVNGYTF. This rearrangement joins TRBV15 to TRBJ1-2, with unresolved D. V lost 0 bases and J 8 bases, leaving 10 bases between the germline ends. The V gene's germline CDR1 is LNHNV and CDR2 YYDKDF (reference sequence). The CDR3 is 13 amino acids.

There are many counts of this clone. The genes are TRBV9 and TRBJ1-2, with no clear D. Germline CDR1 reads SGDLS; CDR2 reads YYNGEE. This CDR3 region has 13 residues. V lost 2 bases and J lost 8, with 13 bases in between. CDR3 sequence: CASSVIPPHGYTF. The CDR3 DNA is TGTGCCAGCAGCGTCATACCGCCGCACGGCTACACCTTC.

V usage is TRBV2 and J usage is TRBJ2-1; TRBD2 is a possible D gene (5 bases). V lost 6 bases to trimming and J lost 12 bases, with 12 bases between them. This CDR3 has 11 residues. Germline CDR1 reads SNHLY; CDR2 reads FYNNEI. The CDR3 reads CASRAPGRQFF. The CDR3, as DNA: TGTGCCAGCAGGGCCCCGGGAAGGCAGTTCTTC.

This clone was picked up many times. This rearrangement joins TRBV20-1 to TRBJ2-3; D unclear. The germline gives CDR1 DFQATT, CDR2 SNEGSKA (reference sequence). The CDR3 runs to 13 residues. Between the trimmed V and J ends, which lost 2 bases and 4 bases, there was a span of 10 bases. CDR3 in amino acids: CSARPNPPDTQYF. The CDR3 coding sequence is TGCAGTGCTAGACCCAATCCCCCAGATACGCAGTATTTT.

This clone appeared many times. The chain joins TRBV20-1 to TRBJ1-5; D unclear. This CDR3 comprises 13 residues. V was shortened by 4 bases and J by 0 bases, with 7 bases between the two germline ends. Germline V gene data show CDR1 as DFQATT and CDR2 as SNEGSKA (reference sequence). The CDR3 sequence: CSANKGSNQPQHF. The CDR3, as DNA: TGCAGTGCTAATAAGGGTAGCAATCAGCCCCAGCATTTT.

This clone was observed many times. The chain joins TRBV28 to TRBJ2-1; D is perhaps TRBD2 (6 bases). The V end was cut by 5 bases, the J end by 6 bases, with 14 bases between. Looked up from germline, CDR1 is MDHEN and CDR2 is SYDVKM. This CDR3 spans 14 amino acids. CDR3 sequence: CASSRQLASNEQFF. CDR3 coding DNA: TGTGCCAGCAGTCGCCAACTAGCTTCCAATGAGCAGTTCTTC.

This clone was detected many times. The V and J genes are TRBV9 and TRBJ2-3, with TRBD2 identical over 12 bases. The V gene's germline CDR1 is SGDLS and CDR2 YYNGEE. V lost 1 base, J lost 1 base, and 4 bases stayed unmatched. This CDR3 region has 17 residues. CDR3 bases: TGTGCCAGCAGCGTACAGACTAGCGGGAGTCGCACAGATACGCAGTATTTT. Encoded protein: CASSVQTSGSRTDTQYF.

In this sample, this clone turned up many times. The chain links TRBV3-1 to TRBJ2-7; no clear D. The germline gives CDR1 LGHDT, CDR2 YNNKEL (reference sequence). CDR3 size: 12 residues. V was trimmed by 1 base and J by 3 bases, leaving 4 bases between them. CDR3 in DNA: TGTGCCAGCAGCCAAGGGCTCTACGAGCAGTACTTC. It encodes CASSQGLYEQYF.

The table lists this clone with many counts. This may come from a read error, since a much larger clone is one base off. This CDR3 is also generated by other DNA sequences in the sample. The V call is TRBV28, the J call TRBJ1-1; TRBD1 might be the D (6 bases). Per the germline V gene, CDR1 is MDHEN and CDR2 is SYDVKM. The V end was cut by 1 base, the J end by 3 bases, with 9 bases between. This CDR3 comprises 14 residues. CDR3 DNA sequence: TGTGCCAGCAGTTTATCTGGGGGCTACACTGAAGCTTTCTTT. Protein sequence: CASSLSGGYTEAFF.